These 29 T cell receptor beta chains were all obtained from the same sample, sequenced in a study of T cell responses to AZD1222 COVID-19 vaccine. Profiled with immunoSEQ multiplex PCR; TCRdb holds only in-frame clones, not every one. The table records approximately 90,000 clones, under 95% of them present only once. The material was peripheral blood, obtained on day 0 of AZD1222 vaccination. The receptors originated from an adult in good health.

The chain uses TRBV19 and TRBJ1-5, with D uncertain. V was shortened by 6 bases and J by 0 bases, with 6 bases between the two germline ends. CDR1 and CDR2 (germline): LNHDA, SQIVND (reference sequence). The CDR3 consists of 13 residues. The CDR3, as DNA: TGTGCCAGTAGGCAATATAGCAATCAGCCCCAGCATTTT. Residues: CASRQYSNQPQHF.

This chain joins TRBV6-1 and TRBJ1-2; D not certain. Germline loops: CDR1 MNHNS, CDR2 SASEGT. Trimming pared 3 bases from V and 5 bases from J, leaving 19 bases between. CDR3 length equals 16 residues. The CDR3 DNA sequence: TGTGCCAGCAGTGAGAGTACGGCCAGCCCGGGGTATGGCTACACCTTC. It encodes CASSESTASPGYGYTF.

For the CDR3, the DNA is TGTGCCAGCTCACGGGGTACTCAGCCCCAGCATTTT. Amino acid sequence: CASSRGTQPQHF. The chain carries TRBV18 and TRBJ1-5; D is uncertain. CDR1 KGHSH and CDR2 LQKENI come from the germline V gene. The CDR3 spans 12 residues. The V end was cut by 4 bases, the J end by 6 bases, with 7 bases between.

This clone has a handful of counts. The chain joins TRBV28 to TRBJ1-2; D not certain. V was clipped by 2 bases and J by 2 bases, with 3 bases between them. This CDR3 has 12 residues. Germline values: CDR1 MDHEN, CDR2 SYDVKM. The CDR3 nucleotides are TGTGCCAGCAGTTTAGAAAACTATGGCTACACCTTC. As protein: CASSLENYGYTF.

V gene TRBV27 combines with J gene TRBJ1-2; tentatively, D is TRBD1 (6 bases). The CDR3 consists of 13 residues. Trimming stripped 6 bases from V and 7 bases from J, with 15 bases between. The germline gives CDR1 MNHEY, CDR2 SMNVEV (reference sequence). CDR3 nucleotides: TGTGCCAGCAGCCTCCAGGGGTCGGCTGGCTACACCTTC. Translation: CASSLQGSAGYTF.

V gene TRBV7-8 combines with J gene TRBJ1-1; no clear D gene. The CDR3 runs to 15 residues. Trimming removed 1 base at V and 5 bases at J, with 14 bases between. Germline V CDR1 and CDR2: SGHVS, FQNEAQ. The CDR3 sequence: CASSLVGFSGTEAFF. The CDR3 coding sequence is TGTGCCAGCAGCTTAGTTGGTTTTTCGGGGACTGAAGCTTTCTTT.

CDR3 region: CASSPDRGNGNQPQHF. The CDR3 nucleotides are TGTGCCAGCAGCCCGGACAGGGGGAATGGCAATCAGCCCCAGCATTTT. The chain recombines TRBV5-8 with TRBJ1-5; 10 nucleotides align to TRBD1. The CDR3 runs 16 residues. Per germline, CDR1 SGHTS and CDR2 YDEGEE. Unmatched junction bases numbered 6, after V lost 4 bases and J lost 2 bases.

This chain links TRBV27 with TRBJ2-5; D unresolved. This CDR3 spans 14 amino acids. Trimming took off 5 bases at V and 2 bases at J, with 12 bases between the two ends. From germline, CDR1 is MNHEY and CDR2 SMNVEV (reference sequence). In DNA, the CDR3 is TGTGCCAGCAGTACCAACTTCCCGCAAGAGACCCAGTACTTC. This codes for CASSTNFPQETQYF.

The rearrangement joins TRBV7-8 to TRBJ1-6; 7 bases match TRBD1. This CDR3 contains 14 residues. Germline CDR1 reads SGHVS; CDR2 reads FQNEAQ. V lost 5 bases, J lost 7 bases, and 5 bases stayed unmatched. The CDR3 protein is CASSPQGQNSPLHF. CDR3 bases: TGTGCCAGCAGCCCGCAGGGACAGAATTCACCCCTCCACTTT.

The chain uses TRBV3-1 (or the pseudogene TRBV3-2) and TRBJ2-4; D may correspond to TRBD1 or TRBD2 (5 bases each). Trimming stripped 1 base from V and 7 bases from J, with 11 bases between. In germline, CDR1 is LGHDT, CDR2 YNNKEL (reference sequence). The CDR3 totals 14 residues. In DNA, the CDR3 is TGTGCCAGCAGCCAAGTTGGGGGTAGGAACATTCAGTACTTC. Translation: CASSQVGGRNIQYF.

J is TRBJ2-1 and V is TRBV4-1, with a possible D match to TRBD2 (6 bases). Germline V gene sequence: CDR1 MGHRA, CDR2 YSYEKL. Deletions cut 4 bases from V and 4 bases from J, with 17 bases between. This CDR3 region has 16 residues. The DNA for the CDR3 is TGCGCCAGCAGCCCGAGAAGGGCGGGGATTTACAATGAGCAGTTCTTC. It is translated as CASSPRRAGIYNEQFF.

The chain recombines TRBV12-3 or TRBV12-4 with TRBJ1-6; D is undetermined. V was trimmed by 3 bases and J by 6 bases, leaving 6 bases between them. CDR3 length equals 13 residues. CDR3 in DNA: TGTGCCAGCAGTTTTATGGGTAATTCACCCCTCCACTTT. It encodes CASSFMGNSPLHF.

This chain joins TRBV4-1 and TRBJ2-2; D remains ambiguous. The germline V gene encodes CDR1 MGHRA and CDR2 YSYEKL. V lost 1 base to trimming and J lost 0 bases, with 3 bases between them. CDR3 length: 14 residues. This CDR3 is CASSQATNTGELFF. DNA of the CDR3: TGCGCCAGCAGCCAAGCCACGAACACCGGGGAGCTGTTTTTT.

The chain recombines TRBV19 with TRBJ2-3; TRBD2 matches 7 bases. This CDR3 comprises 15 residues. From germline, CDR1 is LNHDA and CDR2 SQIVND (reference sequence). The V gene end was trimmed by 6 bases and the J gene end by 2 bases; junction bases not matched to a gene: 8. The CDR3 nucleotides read TGTGCCAGTAGCATCCGGGGGGTCGCCACAGATACGCAGTATTTT. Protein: CASSIRGVATDTQYF.

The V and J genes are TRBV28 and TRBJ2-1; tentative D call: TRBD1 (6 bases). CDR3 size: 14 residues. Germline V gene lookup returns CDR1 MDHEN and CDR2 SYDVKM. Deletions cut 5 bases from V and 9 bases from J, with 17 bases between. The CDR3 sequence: CASSPGQNTGEQFF. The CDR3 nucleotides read TGTGCCAGCAGTCCCGGACAGAACACAGGTGAGCAGTTCTTC. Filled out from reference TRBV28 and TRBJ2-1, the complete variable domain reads DVKVTQSSRYLVKRTGEKVFLECVQDMDHENMFWYRQDPGLGLRLIYFSYDVKMKEKGDIPEGYSVSREKKERFSLILESASTNQTSMYLCASSPGQNTGEQFFGPGTRLTVL.

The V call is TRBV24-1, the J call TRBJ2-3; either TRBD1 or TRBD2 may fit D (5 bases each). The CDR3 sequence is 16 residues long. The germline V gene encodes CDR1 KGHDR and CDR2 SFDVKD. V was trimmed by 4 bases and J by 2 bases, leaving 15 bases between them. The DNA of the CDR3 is TGTGCCACCAGTGACCCTGGGACGGACCCCACAGATACGCAGTATTTT. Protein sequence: CATSDPGTDPTDTQYF.

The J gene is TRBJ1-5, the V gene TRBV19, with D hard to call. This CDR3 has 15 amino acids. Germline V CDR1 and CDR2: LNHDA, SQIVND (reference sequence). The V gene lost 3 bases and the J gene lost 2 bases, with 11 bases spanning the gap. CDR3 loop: CASSIVVFGNQPQHF. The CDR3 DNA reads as TGTGCCAGTAGTATCGTGGTGTTCGGCAATCAGCCCCAGCATTTT.

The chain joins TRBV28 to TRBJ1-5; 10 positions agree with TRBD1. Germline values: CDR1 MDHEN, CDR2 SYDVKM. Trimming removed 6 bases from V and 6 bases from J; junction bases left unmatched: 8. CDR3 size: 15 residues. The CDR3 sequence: CASRFRDRGLQPQHF. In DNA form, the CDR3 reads TGTGCCAGCAGGTTCCGGGACAGGGGCCTTCAGCCCCAGCATTTT.

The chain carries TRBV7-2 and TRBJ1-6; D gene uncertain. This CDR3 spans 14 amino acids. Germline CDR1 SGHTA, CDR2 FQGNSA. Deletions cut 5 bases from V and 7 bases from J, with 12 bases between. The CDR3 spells CASSPRTGNSPLHF. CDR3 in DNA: TGTGCCAGCAGCCCTAGGACGGGAAATTCACCCCTCCACTTT.

As DNA, the CDR3 is TGTGCCAGCAGCTTAAACAGAGCGGTCACCGGGGAGCTGTTTTTT. Residues: CASSLNRAVTGELFF. The V call is TRBV7-6, the J call TRBJ2-2; the D gene is possibly TRBD2 (5 bases). Germline V lookup: CDR1 SGHVS, CDR2 FNYEAQ. Deletions cut 2 bases from V and 4 bases from J, with 11 bases between. CDR3 size: 15 residues.

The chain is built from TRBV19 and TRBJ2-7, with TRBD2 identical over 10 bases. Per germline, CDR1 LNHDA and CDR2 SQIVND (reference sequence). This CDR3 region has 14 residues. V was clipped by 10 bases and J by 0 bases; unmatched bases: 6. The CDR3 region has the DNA TGTGCCACCCGCCGGACTAGCGGCTCCTACGAGCAGTACTTC. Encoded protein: CATRRTSGSYEQYF.

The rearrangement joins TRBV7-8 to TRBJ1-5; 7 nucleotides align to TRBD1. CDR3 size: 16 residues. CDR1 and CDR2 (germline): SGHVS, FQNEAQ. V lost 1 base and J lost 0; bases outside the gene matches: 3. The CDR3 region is CASSLVPGGSNQPQHF. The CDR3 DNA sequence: TGTGCCAGCAGCTTAGTTCCAGGGGGTAGCAATCAGCCCCAGCATTTT.

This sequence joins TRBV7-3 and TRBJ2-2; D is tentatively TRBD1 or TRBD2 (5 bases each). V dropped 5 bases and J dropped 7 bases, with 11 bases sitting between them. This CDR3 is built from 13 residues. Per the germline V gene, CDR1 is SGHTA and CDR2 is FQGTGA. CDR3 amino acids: CASSPGTDGELFF. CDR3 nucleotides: TGTGCCAGCAGCCCAGGGACCGACGGGGAGCTGTTTTTT. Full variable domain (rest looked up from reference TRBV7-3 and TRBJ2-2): GAGVSQTPSNKVTEKGKYVELRCDPISGHTALYWYRQSLGQGPEFLIYFQGTGAADDSGLPNDRFFAVRPEGSVSTLKIQRTERGDSAVYLCASSPGTDGELFFGEGSRLTVL.

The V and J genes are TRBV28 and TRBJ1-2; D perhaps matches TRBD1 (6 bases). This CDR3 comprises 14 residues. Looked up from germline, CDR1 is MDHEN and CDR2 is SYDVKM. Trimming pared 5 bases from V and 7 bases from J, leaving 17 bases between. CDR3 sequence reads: CASSKRGGPRGYTF. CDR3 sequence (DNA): TGTGCCAGCAGTAAAAGGGGGGGCCCTCGTGGCTACACCTTC.

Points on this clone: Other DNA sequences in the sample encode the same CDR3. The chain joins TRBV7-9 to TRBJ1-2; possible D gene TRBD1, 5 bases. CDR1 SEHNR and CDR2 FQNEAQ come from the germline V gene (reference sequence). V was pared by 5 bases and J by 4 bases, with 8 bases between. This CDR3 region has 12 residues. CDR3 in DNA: TGTGCCAGCAGCCTCGGGGGCTATGGCTACACCTTC. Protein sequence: CASSLGGYGYTF.

The DNA of the CDR3 is TGTGCCAGCAGCTTACAGGGCTCACGGACCGGGGAGCTGTTTTTT. It codes for CASSLQGSRTGELFF. The rearrangement joins TRBV7-2 to TRBJ2-2; TRBD1 is a possible D gene (5 bases). CDR3 length: 15 residues. V lost 2 bases to trimming and J lost 5 bases, with 12 bases between them. Germline assignment: CDR1 SGHTA and CDR2 FQGNSA.

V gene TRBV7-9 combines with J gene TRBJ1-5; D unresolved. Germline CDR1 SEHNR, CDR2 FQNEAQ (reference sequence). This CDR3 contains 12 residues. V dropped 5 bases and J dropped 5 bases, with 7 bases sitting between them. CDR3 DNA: TGTGCCAGCAGCCCCAACGATCAGCCCCAGCATTTT. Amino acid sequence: CASSPNDQPQHF.

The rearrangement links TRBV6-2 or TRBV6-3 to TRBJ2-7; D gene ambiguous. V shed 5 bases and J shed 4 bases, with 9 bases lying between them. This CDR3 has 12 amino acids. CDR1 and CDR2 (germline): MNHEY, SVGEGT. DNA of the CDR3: TGTGCCAGCAGTCCAGGACCGTACGAGCAGTACTTC. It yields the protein CASSPGPYEQYF.

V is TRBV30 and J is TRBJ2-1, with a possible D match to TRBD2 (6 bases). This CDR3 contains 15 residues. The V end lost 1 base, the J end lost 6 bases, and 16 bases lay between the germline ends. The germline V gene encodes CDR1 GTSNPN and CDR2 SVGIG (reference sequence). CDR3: CAWSGGVLAGNEQFF. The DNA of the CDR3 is TGTGCCTGGAGTGGGGGGGTACTAGCCGGCAATGAGCAGTTCTTC. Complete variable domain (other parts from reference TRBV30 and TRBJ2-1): SQTIHQWPATLVQPVGSPLSLECTVEGTSNPNLYWYRQAAGRGLQLLFYSVGIGQISSEVPQNLSASRPQDRQFILSSKKLLLSDSGFYLCAWSGGVLAGNEQFFGPGTRLTVL.